The clone carrying this T cell receptor (beta chain) was seen once. Its target is unknown. These data originate in a study of cytomegalovirus exposure and HLA in healthy donors. Study-wide points: With further analysis later on, most CMV-associated TCR beta chains appeared HLA-restricted.

PCR employed 60 Vbeta and 13 Jbeta primers. Libraries were prepared by immunoSEQ multiplex PCR; TCRdb keeps only in-frame clonotypes and omits some of them. Among over 130,000 clones listed, 70% to 80% were seen once. No CMV serostatus entry exists for this donor. The sample comprised PBMCs. This clonotype was sampled from a human donor in good health.

CDR3 in DNA: TGTGCCAGCAGCACCCGACAGGGTAACACTGAAGCTTTCTTT. Protein product: CASSTRQGNTEAFF. The V gene is TRBV11-1, the J gene TRBJ1-1; 7 nucleotides line up with TRBD1. The V segment lost 5 bases and the J segment 2 bases; nucleotides outside the gene matches: 5. Per the germline V gene, CDR1 is SGHAT and CDR2 is FQDESV (reference sequence). The CDR3 is 14 amino acids.